This entry lists 32 T cell receptor beta chains sequenced from one sample in a study of regulatory T cells in long-lasting Graves disease. Described time point: persistent/refractory GD, antithyroid drugs over 5 years with positive TRAb. PBMCs provided the RNA from which the TCR library was made. For TCR beta, libraries came from iRepertoire HTBI primers and Arm-PCR of CDR3 regions. A single record per CDR3 protein comes from TCRdb applying MiXCR to the multiplex PCR reads. The sample lists about 470,000 distinct CDR3 sequences, roughly 21% occurring once. The sequencing here drew on peripheral blood mononuclear cells (PBMCs), taken when the disease was refractory, from a patient treated with antithyroid drugs. Receptors were obtained from a female donor with Graves disease.

There are a few counts of this clonotype. V is TRBV7-9 and J is TRBJ2-7, with 10 bases fitting TRBD2. The V gene end was trimmed by 9 bases and the J gene end by 6 bases; junction bases not matched to a gene: 5. Germline CDR1 and CDR2: SEHNR and FQNEAQ (reference sequence). CDR3 length: 12 residues. CDR3 coding DNA: TGTGCCAGTAGCGGGAGGACACCCGAGCAGTACTTC. It specifies CASSGRTPEQYF.

Only a few counts were recorded for this clonotype. This chain links TRBV29-1 with TRBJ2-5, with D possibly TRBD1 on 6 matching bases. The CDR3 sequence is 14 residues long. In germline, CDR1 is SQVTM, CDR2 ANQGSEA. V was shortened by 3 bases and J by 2 bases, with 13 bases between the two germline ends. The DNA of the CDR3 is TGCAGCGTTGAGCAACAGACAGGACAAGAGACCCAGTACTTC. Amino acids: CSVEQQTGQETQYF.

This rearrangement joins TRBV6-2 or TRBV6-3 to TRBJ2-1, with D perhaps matching TRBD2 (5 bases). V was clipped by 11 bases and J by 12 bases, with 8 bases between them. The CDR3 has 8 amino acids. The germline gives CDR1 MNHEY, CDR2 SVGEGT. In DNA, the CDR3 is TGTGCCCCCGCGGGGCAGTTCTTC. Translation: CAPAGQFF.

This clonotype has at least ten counts. The chain couples TRBV6-1 to TRBJ2-7, with D tentatively TRBD1 or TRBD2 (6 bases each). V was trimmed by 5 bases and J by 4 bases, leaving 12 bases between them. Germline V gives CDR1 MNHNS, CDR2 SASEGT. The CDR3 spans 13 residues. As DNA, the CDR3 is TGTGCCAGCAGTCGGAGGGGGATTTACGAGCAGTACTTC. This translates into CASSRRGIYEQYF.

This clonotype was counted many times. The genes are TRBV29-1 and TRBJ1-1, with unresolved D. The CDR3 spans 14 residues. Looked up from germline, CDR1 is SQVTM and CDR2 is ANQGSEA. Between the trimmed V and J ends, which lost 4 bases and 1 base, there was a span of 13 bases. CDR3 DNA: TGCAGCGTTGTAGGCGGGGTGGGGAACACTGAAGCTTTCTTT. Amino acid sequence: CSVVGGVGNTEAFF.

This clonotype was counted many times. The chain is built from TRBV6-2 or TRBV6-3 and TRBJ2-5, with D uncertain. The CDR3 runs to 13 residues. The germline V gene has CDR1 MNHEY and CDR2 SVGEGT. Trimming took 0 bases from V and 4 from J, leaving 6 bases between them. CDR3 in amino acids: CASSYSGIETQYF. The CDR3 region has the DNA TGTGCCAGCAGTTACTCAGGGATAGAGACCCAGTACTTC.

This clonotype was observed a few times. The chain couples TRBV6-1 to TRBJ1-1; no firm D call. CDR3 length: 13 residues. The V end was cut by 2 bases, the J end by 6 bases, with 10 bases between. CDR1 MNHNS and CDR2 SASEGT come from the germline V gene. The CDR3 sequence: CASSEIGYAEAFF. The CDR3 DNA reads TGTGCCAGCAGTGAAATAGGGTACGCTGAAGCTTTCTTT.

This clonotype was detected many times. The J gene is TRBJ2-5, the V gene TRBV2; weak D call: TRBD1 (6 bases). The germline CDR1 and CDR2 sequences are SNHLY and FYNNEI. This CDR3 has 14 amino acids. Trimming stripped 6 bases from V and 3 bases from J, with 14 bases between. CDR3 loop: CASRQGRVEETQYF. The DNA of the CDR3 is TGTGCCAGCAGGCAGGGGCGGGTTGAAGAGACCCAGTACTTC.

The table lists this clonotype with many counts. This rearrangement joins TRBV6-1 to TRBJ1-1; D gene unclear. V was pared by 8 bases and J by 0 bases, with 13 bases between. Germline CDR1 reads MNHNS; CDR2 reads SASEGT. CDR3 length equals 14 residues. CDR3 sequence reads: CASVFGTVNTEAFF. CDR3 DNA sequence: TGTGCCAGCGTCTTTGGTACGGTGAACACTGAAGCTTTCTTT.

This clonotype was found a few times. The rearrangement uses TRBV29-1 and TRBJ1-1; 8 bases fit TRBD1. The CDR3 has 20 amino acids. Germline CDR1 and CDR2: SQVTM and ANQGSEA. The junction had 22 bases not matched to a gene; V was cut back by 4 bases and J by 0 bases. The CDR3 region is CSVVTGTGLFLGFMNTEAFF. As DNA, the CDR3 is TGCAGCGTTGTGACAGGGACAGGACTTTTTCTCGGGTTCATGAACACTGAAGCTTTCTTT.

In its sample, this clonotype was seen a few times. This sequence joins TRBV11-2 and TRBJ2-1; TRBD2 agrees at 7 bases. With 5 bases clipped from V and 4 bases from J, the junction kept 5 bases outside the gene matches. Per germline, CDR1 SGHAT and CDR2 FQNNGV. The CDR3 runs to 14 residues. The CDR3 DNA is TGTGCCAGCAGCGGCGGGAGCACGTACAATGAGCAGTTCTTC. Translation gives CASSGGSTYNEQFF. Supplemented by reference TRBV11-2 and TRBJ2-1, the full variable domain reads EAGVAQSPRYKIIEKRQSVAFWCNPISGHATLYWYQQILGQGPKLLIQFQNNGVVDDSQLPKDRFSAERLKGVDSTLKIQPAKLEDSAVYLCASSGGSTYNEQFFGPGTRLTVL.

This clonotype has a count of ten or more. The chain carries TRBV7-8 and TRBJ2-5; 10 bases are shared with TRBD2. Germline V gene lookup returns CDR1 SGHVS and CDR2 FQNEAQ. This CDR3 is 18 amino acids long. The V gene end was trimmed by 2 bases and the J gene end by 4 bases; junction bases not matched to a gene: 13. CDR3 protein: CASSLIDPGLAGVETQYF. The CDR3 DNA follows: TGTGCCAGCAGCTTAATAGACCCCGGCCTAGCGGGAGTAGAGACCCAGTACTTC.

This clonotype came up many times. The V call is TRBV28, the J call TRBJ2-1, with 10 bases lining up with TRBD1. CDR3 length: 11 amino acids. Germline V gives CDR1 MDHEN, CDR2 SYDVKM. The junction had 4 bases not matched to a gene; V was cut back by 5 bases and J by 15 bases. In DNA form, the CDR3 reads TGTGCCAGCAGTCGCCGGGACAGGGGGTTCTTC. As protein: CASSRRDRGFF.

The sample holds many counts of this clonotype. This chain joins TRBV6-2 or TRBV6-3 and TRBJ1-1, with 7 positions matching TRBD1. The CDR3 is made up of 15 amino acids. CDR1 MNHEY and CDR2 SVGEGT come from the germline V gene. Unmatched junction bases numbered 7, after V lost 3 bases and J lost 3 bases. The DNA for the CDR3 is TGTGCCAGCAGTTATCAGGGGGGGCGGTACACTGAAGCTTTCTTT. Residues: CASSYQGGRYTEAFF.

V and J are TRBV27 and TRBJ2-1, with D hard to call. V dropped 7 bases and J dropped 11 bases, with 15 bases sitting between them. From germline, CDR1 is MNHEY and CDR2 SMNVEV (reference sequence). The CDR3 runs 12 residues. CDR3 amino acids: CASTNHEGKQFF. The CDR3, as DNA: TGTGCCAGCACCAACCACGAAGGGAAGCAGTTCTTC.

This chain's CDR3 is CASRTLAGGTGELFF. DNA for the CDR3: TGTGCCAGCAGAACTCTAGCAGGGGGAACCGGGGAGCTGTTTTTT. The gene calls are TRBV6-2 or TRBV6-3 and TRBJ2-2; 7 positions agree with TRBD1. This CDR3 has 15 amino acids. Losses at the gene ends were 6 bases for V and 5 bases for J; bases not matched to a gene: 9. Germline loops: CDR1 MNHEY, CDR2 SVGEGT.

This clonotype was seen more than once but under ten times. This chain connects TRBV20-1 to TRBJ2-7; D gene unclear. Trimming took off 2 bases at V and 3 bases at J, with 20 bases between the two ends. The V gene's germline CDR1 is DFQATT and CDR2 SNEGSKA (reference sequence). This CDR3 has 16 residues. The CDR3 region is CSARPLRRYTFYEQYF. The CDR3 nucleotides read TGCAGTGCTAGACCGCTCCGGCGGTACACATTCTACGAGCAGTACTTC.

Concerning this clonotype itself: A read error is possible here, since a much larger clone lies one base away. This chain joins TRBV5-6 and TRBJ1-6; a weak D match, TRBD1 (6 bases). This CDR3 spans 14 amino acids. CDR1 and CDR2 (germline): SGHDT, YYEEEE. The CDR3 loop is CASSLGQGSSPPHF. As DNA, the CDR3 is TGTGCCAGCAGCTTGGGGCAGGGGAGTTCACCCCCCCACTTT.

In this sample, this clonotype turned up a few times. This could be a read error, since a much larger clone is one nucleotide away. The chain employs TRBV28 and TRBJ1-5; a possible D gene is TRBD1 (5 bases). The CDR3 has 18 amino acids. Germline lookup yields CDR1 MDHEN and CDR2 SYDVKM. CDR3 amino acids: CASSFLTPTEDSSQPQHF. In DNA form, the CDR3 reads TGTGCCAGCAGCTTCCTGACCCCGACAGAGGATAGCAGTCAGCCCCAGCATTTT.

The V gene is TRBV15, the J gene TRBJ1-4, with D unclear. V was pared by 5 bases and J by 8 bases, with 18 bases between. Looked up from germline, CDR1 is LNHNV and CDR2 is YYDKDF (reference sequence). This CDR3 has 15 residues. In DNA, the CDR3 is TGTGCCACCAGCGAATTCCGGAGCCTACCGGAAAAACTGTTTTTT. Protein sequence: CATSEFRSLPEKLFF.

This clonotype was seen many times. The gene calls are TRBV2 and TRBJ1-1; no firm D call. Germline-derived CDR1 and CDR2 are SNHLY and FYNNEI. This CDR3 region has 14 residues. V shed 0 bases and J shed 1 base, with 6 bases lying between them. The CDR3 loop is CASSEAGRNTEAFF. Written as DNA, the CDR3 is TGTGCCAGCAGTGAAGCGGGGAGGAACACTGAAGCTTTCTTT.

This clonotype was recorded many times. The chain employs TRBV12-3 or TRBV12-4 and TRBJ2-4; TRBD2 matches at 7 bases. V lost 5 bases and J lost 0; bases outside the gene matches: 4. This CDR3 is 15 amino acids long. CDR3 DNA: TGTGCCAGCAGTGACAGCGGGGTAGCCAAAAACATTCAGTACTTC. Amino acids: CASSDSGVAKNIQYF.

The chain links TRBV11-2 to TRBJ2-2, with unresolved D. Trimming pared 3 bases from V and 6 bases from J, leaving 8 bases between. Germline CDR1 reads SGHAT; CDR2 reads FQNNGV. The CDR3 extends over 13 amino acids. This CDR3 is CASSFGVPGELFF. CDR3 bases: TGTGCCAGCAGCTTTGGGGTCCCCGGGGAGCTGTTTTTT.

Here the CDR3 DNA reads TGTGCCAGCTCACCTATTTATTCGAACACTGAAGCTTTCTTT. Protein: CASSPIYSNTEAFF. The chain links TRBV18 to TRBJ1-1; D unresolved. Trimming took off 3 bases at V and 1 base at J, with 9 bases between the two ends. The germline V gene encodes CDR1 KGHSH and CDR2 LQKENI. This CDR3 is built from 14 residues.

This clonotype appeared a single time. V gene TRBV7-9 combines with J gene TRBJ1-3; 7 nucleotides line up with TRBD1. J lost 4 bases, V lost 4 bases, and 13 bases had no gene match. Germline V lookup: CDR1 SEHNR, CDR2 FQNEAQ (reference sequence). This CDR3 is 17 amino acids long. Here the CDR3 reads CASSSPLVGGGGNTIYF. The DNA for the CDR3 is TGTGCCAGCAGCTCCCCTCTCGTAGGGGGCGGCGGAAACACCATATATTTT.

J is TRBJ2-2 and V is TRBV28, with TRBD2 identical over 7 bases. Germline V CDR1 and CDR2: MDHEN, SYDVKM. The CDR3 length is 17 residues. Germline trimming cut 6 bases from V and 5 bases from J; bases unmatched to any gene: 15. Here the CDR3 DNA reads TGTGCCAGCAGCCCGGGAGGAGTCCACGGGGGGACCGGGGAGCTGTTTTTT. It specifies CASSPGGVHGGTGELFF.

This clonotype was found a few times. The J gene is TRBJ1-1, the V gene TRBV20-1; D is unresolved. The CDR3 has 13 amino acids. The ends were cut back, 1 base at V and 6 bases at J, with 12 bases in the middle. Germline CDR1 and CDR2: DFQATT and SNEGSKA (reference sequence). CDR3 sequence: CSARVEGKAEAFF. As DNA, the CDR3 is TGCAGTGCTAGAGTAGAGGGTAAGGCTGAAGCTTTCTTT.

Ten or more counts support this clonotype. The chain joins TRBV10-3 to TRBJ1-1; 8 bases line up with TRBD1. CDR3 length: 14 amino acids. V lost 6 bases to trimming and J lost 0 bases; unmatched junction nucleotides: 3. CDR1 is ENHRY, CDR2 SYGVKD, per germline. The CDR3 DNA reads as TGTGCCATCAGCGAGGACAGGGTGAACACTGAAGCTTTCTTT. It is translated as CAISEDRVNTEAFF.

This clonotype showed up many times. This chain uses TRBV28 with TRBJ1-6, with D hard to call. The V and J ends lost 3 bases and 4 bases respectively, with 4 bases between them. Germline CDR1 is MDHEN and CDR2 is SYDVKM. The CDR3 is 13 residues long. CDR3 nucleotides: TGTGCCAGCAGTTTTGAGTATAATTCACCCCTCCACTTT. Residues: CASSFEYNSPLHF.

Notes on this clonotype: A far larger clone lies a single base away; this is likely a read error. J is TRBJ1-4 and V is TRBV7-9; weak D call: TRBD1 (6 bases). CDR1 and CDR2 (germline): SEHNR, FQNEAQ (reference sequence). This CDR3 is built from 15 residues. Written as DNA, the CDR3 is TGTGCCGGCAGCTTCTCCGGGACATCGAATGAAAAACTGTTTTTT. Protein sequence: CAGSFSGTSNEKLFF.

The gene calls are TRBV5-4 and TRBJ2-1; no clear D. This CDR3 spans 13 amino acids. Trimming stripped 4 bases from V and 6 bases from J, with 11 bases between. Germline CDR1 SGHNT, CDR2 YYREEE (reference sequence). The CDR3 sequence is CASSILTGNEQFF. The CDR3 nucleotides read TGTGCCAGCAGCATTTTAACCGGCAATGAGCAGTTCTTC.

This rearrangement joins TRBV7-3 to TRBJ2-1; D gene ambiguous. Between the trimmed V and J ends, which lost 1 base and 9 bases, there was a span of 16 bases. Germline V gene data show CDR1 as SGHTA and CDR2 as FQGTGA. This CDR3 spans 15 amino acids. CDR3 amino acids: CASSLNPLGSGEQFF. Here the CDR3 DNA reads TGTGCCAGCAGCTTAAATCCCCTCGGGTCAGGTGAGCAGTTCTTC.